This T cell receptor (beta chain) was identified in a study of shared clonotypes between healthy human individuals. Study results and caveats: In contrast to clonotypes shared by all four donors, non-shared clonotypes had lower generation probabilities. Sampling covered nothing but blood. Tissue TCR repertoires likely differ from those found in blood.

Only in-frame clones appear in the TCRdb table, and some are missing; sequencing was by immunoSEQ multiplex PCR. The repertoire holds 760,000 or so clones, about 96% seen once, with less than 0.25% in the top ten. In the naive CD8 group, cells lacked CD45RO and were positively selected for CCR7, so terminally differentiated effector memory CD45RA+ cells were left out. The germline V gene has CDR1 SGDLS and CDR2 YYNGEE. This CDR3 is built from 15 residues. Losses at the gene ends were 0 bases for V and 2 bases for J; bases not matched to a gene: 2. As for this clone: Antigen unknown.

The source material was naive CD8+ T cells sorted from blood. The rearrangement links TRBV9 to TRBJ2-7; the match to TRBD2 covers 10 bases. The sequence derives from a man aged 25 to 40 in good health. The CDR3 DNA reads as TGTGCCAGCAGCGTAGAAACTAGCGGGACCTACGAGCAGTACTTC. It codes for CASSVETSGTYEQYF.